This T cell receptor beta chain was found in a study of post-analysis software for immune sequencing data. Study-wide background: Relapsing-remitting, secondary progressive and progressive-relapsing multiple sclerosis were all included among the disease courses. Study-level findings and limits: Among multiple sclerosis patients, normalized Chao1 diversity was significantly below that of controls. Co-batched samples clustered tightly together by F measure. Relative to controls, patients had five TRBV segments at higher frequency, with TRBV5-6, TRBV5-1 and TRBV20-1 among these.

Germline V CDR1 and CDR2: SGHDT, YYEEEE. Trimming cost V 4 bases and J 0 bases, with 21 bases left between them. This CDR3 comprises 18 residues. A few counts support this clonotype. Antigen specificity is unknown. Prepared libraries of TCR beta cDNA carried unique molecular identifiers. Around 500,000 cDNA molecules were obtained from around 1 to 10 million T cells. Each CDR3 protein gets one entry after TCRdb re-called the PCR reads with MiXCR. The repertoire has roughly 570,000 distinct CDR3 sequences, 30% to 40% of them found once; the top ten carry about 5.6%. This clonotype originated in a girl under 18 with multiple sclerosis. The V and J genes are TRBV5-6 and TRBJ2-3; weak D call: TRBD1 (6 bases). Sequenced input: blood. CDR3 loop: CASSPPHGTSLSTDTQYF. CDR3 coding DNA: TGTGCCAGCAGCCCACCTCACGGGACATCGCTTAGCACAGATACGCAGTATTTT.